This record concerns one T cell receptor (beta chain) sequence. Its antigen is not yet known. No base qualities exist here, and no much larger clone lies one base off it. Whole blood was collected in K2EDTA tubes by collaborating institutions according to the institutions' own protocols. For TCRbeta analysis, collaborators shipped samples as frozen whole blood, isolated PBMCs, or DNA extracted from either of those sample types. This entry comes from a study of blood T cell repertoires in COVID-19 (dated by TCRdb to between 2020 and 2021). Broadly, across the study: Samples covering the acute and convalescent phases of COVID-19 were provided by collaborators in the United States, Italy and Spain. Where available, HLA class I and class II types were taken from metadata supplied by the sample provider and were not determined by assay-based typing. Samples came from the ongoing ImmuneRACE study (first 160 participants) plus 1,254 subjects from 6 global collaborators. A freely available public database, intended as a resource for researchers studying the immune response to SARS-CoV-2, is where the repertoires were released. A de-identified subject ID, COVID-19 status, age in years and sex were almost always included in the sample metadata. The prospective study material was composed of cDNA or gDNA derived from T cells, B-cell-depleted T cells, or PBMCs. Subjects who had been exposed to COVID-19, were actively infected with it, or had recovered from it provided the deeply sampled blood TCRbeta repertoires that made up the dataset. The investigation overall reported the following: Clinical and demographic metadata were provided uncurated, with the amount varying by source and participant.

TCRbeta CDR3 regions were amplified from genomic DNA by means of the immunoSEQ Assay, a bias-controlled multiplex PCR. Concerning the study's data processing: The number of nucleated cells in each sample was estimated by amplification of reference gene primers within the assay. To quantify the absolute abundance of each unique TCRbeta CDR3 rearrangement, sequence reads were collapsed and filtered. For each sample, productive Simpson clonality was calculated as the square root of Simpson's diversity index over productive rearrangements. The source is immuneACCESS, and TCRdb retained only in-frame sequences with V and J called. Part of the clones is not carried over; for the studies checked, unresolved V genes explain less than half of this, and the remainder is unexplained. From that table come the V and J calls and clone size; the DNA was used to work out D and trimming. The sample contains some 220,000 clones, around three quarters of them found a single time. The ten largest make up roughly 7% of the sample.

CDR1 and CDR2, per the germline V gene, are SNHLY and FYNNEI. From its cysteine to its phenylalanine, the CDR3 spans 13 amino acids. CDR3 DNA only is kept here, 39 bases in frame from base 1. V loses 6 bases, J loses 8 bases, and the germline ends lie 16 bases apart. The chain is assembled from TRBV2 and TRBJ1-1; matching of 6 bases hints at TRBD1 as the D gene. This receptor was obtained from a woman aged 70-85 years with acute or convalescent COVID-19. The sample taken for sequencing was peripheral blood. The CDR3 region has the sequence CASSFRDNGEAFF. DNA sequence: TGTGCCAGCAGCTTCCGGGACAACGGAGAAGCTTTCTTT.